By sample share, the clone carrying this T cell receptor beta chain is medium-sized (0.01 to 0.1%). Antigen: not known. The data were obtained in a study of breast tumors, draining lymph nodes, adjacent tissues. Findings and caveats of the study: Tumor and nontumor repertoires were significantly more similar in luminal-like than in basal-like breast cancer. Tumors had less TCR diversity than lymph nodes, more than nontumor tissue. The data were judged consistent with most tumor T cells coming from lymph node and expanding in tumor. The lymph node origin of tumor T cells was framed as consistent with a hypothesis, not demonstrated.

Per germline, CDR1 SGDLS and CDR2 YYNGEE. The CDR3 extends over 13 amino acids. The V and J ends lost 4 bases and 5 bases respectively, with 12 bases between them. From the multiplex PCR reads, TCRdb called clonotypes with MiXCR, one entry per CDR3 protein. The sample has under 20,000 distinct CDR3 sequences, about 45% seen once. The clonotype comes from a female donor with breast cancer. Some clones in this sample may be carry-over from other donors' samples. The rearrangement uses TRBV9 and TRBJ1-2; D perhaps matches TRBD1 (5 bases). What was sequenced was breast tumor tissue. CDR3 nucleotides: TGTGCCAGCAGCCCCGAGGGGAGTTATGGCTACACCTTC. Residues: CASSPEGSYGYTF.